This T cell receptor (beta chain) is drawn from a study of T-cell memory formation after mild COVID-19 (dated by TCRdb to the early 2020s). Looking at the study overall: TCR sequence clusters from the two donors were largely donor specific. Longitudinal TCRalpha and TCRbeta repertoire sequencing tracked T-cell clones expanding and contracting after mild COVID-19 in two donors. Two young, previously healthy adult volunteers made up the cohort, one male and one female. Overall study outcomes, separate from this receptor: Balanced CD4/CD8 phenotypes were observed for clones contracting from day 15 to 85, whereas a bias towards CD4+ was observed for a second wave of clones expanding from day 15 to 37. The second-wave clones that peaked on day 37 were not confirmed to be SARS-CoV-2 specific. Contracting CD4+ clones were found mainly in CM and EM memory subsets, while CD8+ clones were enriched in EMRA. The study included only a couple of mild cases, and larger cohorts that include severe cases with pre-infection samples were judged to be necessary. Some responding clones were detected in pre-infection memory, which suggested that pre-existing cross-reactive memory T cells had joined the SARS-CoV-2 response.

Deletion took 7 bases off V and 3 bases off J, with a span of 11 bases between the germline ends. Via the germline V gene, CDR1 is SQVTM and CDR2 ANQGSEA. Inclusive of the bounding cysteine and phenylalanine, the CDR3 is 12 residues long. Only CDR3 DNA remains: 36 bases, in frame from the first base. This clonotype was counted between two and nine times. Its cognate antigen has yet to be identified. Base qualities are missing; no much larger clone stands one base away. Ficoll-Paque density gradient centrifugation was used to isolate PBMCs. The run used an Illumina NovaSeq 6000. TCRalpha and TCRbeta cDNA libraries were constructed by 5'RACE with constant-segment primers, with sample barcodes and unique molecular identifiers being introduced. RNA was extracted from every sample with Trizol reagent. The libraries were amplified in two PCR steps, and the second step added a second sample barcode and Illumina TruSeq adapters. The libraries were sequenced on an Illumina NovaSeq using 2 x 150 bp paired-end reads. In the authors' own workflow: Demultiplexing of reads and collapsing into UMI-guided consensus sequences were performed with migec v1.2.7. With mixcr v2.1.11, UMI consensuses were aligned to TRA and TRB V and J templates and assembled into clonotypes. A clonotype was counted as expanded or contracted only when both edgeR and NoisET called the clonotype significant, with the noise models trained on biological replicates. For edgeR calls, a false discovery rate-adjusted p below 0.01 and a log2 fold-change threshold of 1 were applied. As an exploratory analysis of dynamics, max-normalized trajectories of the 1000 most abundant clonotypes were examined by PCA with hierarchical clustering. The CD4 or CD8 phenotype of responding clones was assigned using the separately sequenced CD4+ and CD8+ repertoires. Using fastp at Q25 and MiXCR, TCRdb reprocessed the public reads and kept productive beta chains. Each entry merges the rows of one CDR3 protein and shows their most common DNA and genes. The authors' filters were not applied to this entry. This sample holds 470,000 or so distinct CDR3 sequences; around 18% were observed only once. Around 8% of the sample lies in the top ten.

What was sequenced was PBMCs or a T cell subset sorted from them (not recorded which). This clonotype originated in an adult woman who had mild COVID-19 (a few samples of this study predate the infection). The sample titles of this study are shuffled in the database, so cell type and time point are left out; the donor was told from shared clones. This receptor chain uses TRBV29-1 and TRBJ2-3, and TRBD2 may be the D gene, going by 5 matching bases. The DNA is as follows: TGCAGCGGGGCAGGAGGAACAGATACGCAGTATTTT. Its protein is CSGAGGTDTQYF.